Listed here are 23 T cell receptor beta chains from one sample, sequenced in a study of human T cells and chemical hapten exposure. TCRdb recomputed calls from the RACE reads with MiXCR, one row per CDR3 protein. Among fewer than 95,000 distinct CDR3 sequences, about 10% were seen once, and the ten largest hold 2.2%. Documented time point: patch test 2, 6 weeks after DPC sensitization. Treatment defined: therapeutic diphenylcyclopropenone sensitization with weekly scalp DPC. This material consisted of whole blood, taken in connection with sensitization to the hapten diphenylcyclopropenone (DPC). These receptor sequences come from a man aged 35 to 55 with alopecia areata. Some clones in this sample may be carry-over from other donors' samples.

The chain joins TRBV13 to TRBJ2-7, with D uncertain. The CDR3 is made up of 14 amino acids. CDR1 is PRHDT and CDR2 is FYEKMQ in the germline V gene (reference sequence). V lost 6 bases and J lost 2, with 14 bases in between. CDR3 in DNA: TGTGCCAGCAGAGCCGGACGCCGCACCTACGAGCAGTACTTC. Translating gives CASRAGRRTYEQYF. The full variable domain, with the rest looked up from reference TRBV13 and TRBJ2-7, is AAGVIQSPRHLIKEKRETATLKCYPIPRHDTVYWYQQGPGQDPQFLISFYEKMQSDKGSIPDRFSAQQFSDYHSELNMSSLELGDSALYFCASRAGRRTYEQYFGPGTRLTVT.

This clonotype has more than one count but fewer than ten. The chain joins TRBV12-2 to TRBJ2-7; the listed D gene, TRBD1, was not tested against the DNA. TRBV12-2 is deemed a pseudogene. The CDR3 has 13 amino acids. CDR3: CASRDPSSYEQYV. Written as DNA, the CDR3 is TGTGCAAGCCGGGACCCTAGCTCCTACGAGCAGTACGTC.

At least ten counts were recorded for this clonotype. The chain joins TRBV7-2 to TRBJ2-7, with no clear D. CDR1 is SGHTA, CDR2 FQGNSA, per germline. V was clipped by 1 base and J by 2 bases, with 12 bases between them. The CDR3 is 15 residues long. The CDR3 nucleotides are TGTGCCAGCAGCTTAGTCGGTGGGCCTGCCTACGAGCAGTACTTC. Translating gives CASSLVGGPAYEQYF.

In its sample, this clonotype was seen a few times. V gene TRBV29-1 combines with J gene TRBJ2-1; 10 positions match TRBD1. Trimming took 6 bases from V and 8 from J; bases not matched to a gene: 4. The CDR3 runs to 12 residues. Germline V gene lookup returns CDR1 SQVTM and CDR2 ANQGSEA. The CDR3 is CSVGTGAYEQFF. The CDR3 DNA reads as TGCAGCGTCGGGACAGGGGCGTATGAGCAGTTCTTC.

The table lists this clonotype with many counts. V gene TRBV25-1 combines with J gene TRBJ2-5; D is unclear. The ends were cut back, 4 bases at V and 2 bases at J, with 23 bases in the middle. CDR1 is MGHDK and CDR2 is SYGVNS in the germline V gene. This CDR3 is 18 amino acids long. CDR3 nucleotide sequence: TGTGCCAGCAGTGGCAATACCCCGGGTCCCCCAGAACAAGAGACCCAGTACTTC. The encoded protein is CASSGNTPGPPEQETQYF.

This clonotype has just a few counts. The V gene is TRBV18, the J gene TRBJ2-2, with 12 bases matching TRBD2. This CDR3 contains 15 residues. After removal of 9 bases from V and 2 bases from J, the junction contained 4 bases not matched to a gene. Germline V CDR1 and CDR2: KGHSH, LQKENI. The CDR3 nucleotides read TGTGCCAGTGGACTAGCGGGATCTAACACCGGGGAGCTGTTTTTT. Protein sequence: CASGLAGSNTGELFF.

There are a few counts of this clonotype. The chain has TRBV18 and TRBJ2-3; TRBD2 aligns across 11 bases. This CDR3 has 17 amino acids. The germline CDR1 and CDR2 sequences are KGHSH and LQKENI. Trimming took 5 bases from V and 4 from J; bases not matched to a gene: 11. The CDR3 reads CASSTGTSGMDPDTQYF. CDR3 nucleotides: TGTGCCAGCTCAACAGGGACTAGCGGAATGGACCCAGATACGCAGTATTTT.

This clonotype was counted a few times. The rearrangement joins TRBV7-7 to TRBJ2-7; D perhaps matches TRBD2 (5 bases). This CDR3 is built from 16 residues. In germline, CDR1 is SSHAT, CDR2 FNYEAQ (reference sequence). CDR3 nucleotide sequence: TGTGCTAGCAGCTTAGCGCATATTAGCCCTACCTACGAGCAGTACGTC. This codes for CASSLAHISPTYEQYV.

This clonotype has more than one count but fewer than ten. The J gene is TRBJ2-5, the V gene TRBV28; D ambiguous. The CDR3 has 11 amino acids. Germline assignment: CDR1 MDHEN and CDR2 SYDVKM. Trimming removed 6 bases at V and 7 bases at J, with 9 bases between. CDR3 DNA: TGTGCCAGCAGCCATGGTCCGACCCAGTACTTC. It encodes CASSHGPTQYF. Drawing the rest from reference TRBV28 and TRBJ2-5, the complete variable domain is DVKVTQSSRYLVKRTGEKVFLECVQDMDHENMFWYRQDPGLGLRLIYFSYDVKMKEKGDIPEGYSVSREKKERFSLILESASTNQTSMYLCASSHGPTQYFGPGTRLLVL.

This clonotype was counted at least ten times. The gene calls are TRBV6-1 and TRBJ2-5; no definite D call. V lost 8 bases, J lost 2 bases, and 6 bases lay in between. Per germline, CDR1 MNHNS and CDR2 SASEGT. There are 11 residues in the CDR3. In DNA form, the CDR3 reads TGTGCCAGCGGTCAACAAGAGACCCAGTACTTC. It specifies CASGQQETQYF.

This clonotype was picked up a small number of times. The J gene is TRBJ2-5, the V gene TRBV7-2; tentatively, D is TRBD1 (6 bases). The V end was cut by 0 bases, the J end by 7 bases, with 15 bases between. CDR3 length: 15 residues. Germline CDR1 and CDR2: SGHTA and FQGNSA. The CDR3 region is CASSLAGSGDGTQYF. The CDR3 DNA reads as TGTGCCAGCAGCTTAGCCGGATCAGGGGACGGGACCCAGTACTTC. The full variable domain, in which reference TRBV7-2 and TRBJ2-5 provide the parts outside the CDR3, is GAGVSQSPSNKVTEKGKDVELRCDPISGHTALYWYRQSLGQGLEFLIYFQGNSAPDKSGLPSDRFSAERTGGSVSTLTIQRTQQEDSAVYLCASSLAGSGDGTQYFGPGTRLLVL.

This chain links TRBV12-3 or TRBV12-4 with TRBJ1-1; D gene unclear. Trimming stripped 3 bases from V and 4 bases from J, with 12 bases between. The CDR3 loop spans 14 amino acids. The CDR3 sequence: CASSFRVEGTEAFF. The CDR3 DNA reads TGTGCCAGCAGTTTTAGGGTTGAGGGCACTGAAGCTTTCTTT.

The rearrangement links TRBV19 to TRBJ1-5; D unclear. Germline values: CDR1 LNHDA, CDR2 SQIVND (reference sequence). V lost 3 bases, J lost 5 bases, and 5 bases lay in between. CDR3 size: 12 residues. DNA of the CDR3: TGTGCCAGTAGTATTTCACATCAGCCCCAGCATTTT. This codes for CASSISHQPQHF.

This clonotype was seen repeatedly, ten times or more. The J gene is TRBJ2-7, the V gene TRBV7-9; 10 nucleotides agree with TRBD2. The V segment lost 1 base and the J segment 2 bases; nucleotides outside the gene matches: 2. The germline CDR1 and CDR2 sequences are SEHNR and FQNEAQ (reference sequence). The CDR3 is 15 residues long. The CDR3 region is CASSLGTSGPYEQYV. The CDR3 DNA is TGTGCCAGCAGCTTAGGGACTAGCGGACCCTACGAGCAGTACGTC.

This chain uses TRBV29-1 with TRBJ2-6; D ambiguous. The CDR3 totals 13 residues. Per the germline V gene, CDR1 is SQVTM and CDR2 is ANQGSEA. V was cut by 6 bases and J by 1 base, with 7 bases left in between. The CDR3 DNA follows: TGCAGCGTCAGAAGGTCTGGGGCCAACGTCCTGACTTTC. Translated: CSVRRSGANVLTF.

The chain links TRBV4-1 to TRBJ2-4, with D perhaps assigned TRBD1 or TRBD2 (5 bases each). CDR1 is MGHRA, CDR2 YSYEKL, per germline. V was trimmed by 3 bases and J by 0 bases, leaving 15 bases between them. CDR3 size: 17 residues. CDR3 protein: CASSQPGTSIAKNIQYF. The CDR3 bases are TGCGCCAGCAGCCAGCCGGGGACCTCGATAGCCAAAAACATTCAGTACTTC.

CDR3 sequence (DNA): TGTGCCAGCAGCATCTGGACTAGCGGGAATAAGTACAATGAGCAGTTCTTC. Amino acids: CASSIWTSGNKYNEQFF. The chain links TRBV3-1 to TRBJ2-1; 12 bases map to TRBD2. This CDR3 contains 17 residues. CDR1 and CDR2 (germline): LGHDT, YNNKEL (reference sequence). V trimming: 5 bases; J trimming: 4 bases; junction bases outside the gene matches: 9.

This clonotype was observed a handful of times. The chain has TRBV29-1 and TRBJ2-2; the match to TRBD2 covers 8 bases. CDR3 length equals 14 residues. Germline CDR1 is SQVTM and CDR2 is ANQGSEA. CDR3 sequence (DNA): TGCAGTACACCGGGACTAGTCGGCACCGGGGAGCTGTTTTTT. Its protein product is CSTPGLVGTGELFF.

This clonotype was seen more than once but under ten times. This chain connects TRBV30 to TRBJ1-1, with a possible D match to TRBD1 (6 bases). Germline V gene data show CDR1 as GTSNPN and CDR2 as SVGIG (reference sequence). The CDR3 extends over 15 amino acids. V shed 5 bases and J shed 1 base, with 17 bases lying between them. The CDR3 DNA reads TGTGCCTGGGCCTTGCTGACAGGAGCGAACACTGAAGCTTTCTTT. This gives the protein CAWALLTGANTEAFF.

This clonotype was observed a handful of times. V usage is TRBV6-1 and J usage is TRBJ2-5; no definite D call. Germline values: CDR1 MNHNS, CDR2 SASEGT. The CDR3 runs to 11 residues. V was cut by 5 bases and J by 5 bases, with 6 bases left in between. The CDR3 loop is CASSFRETQYF. The DNA for the CDR3 is TGTGCCAGCAGTTTCCGCGAGACCCAGTACTTC.

The chain combines TRBV21-1 with TRBJ2-7; TRBD2 is the table's D call, not checked against the DNA. TRBV21-1 is classified as a pseudogene. The CDR3 totals 14 residues. This chain's CDR3 is CASSFCLGRNEQYV. The CDR3 DNA is TGTGCCAGCAGCTTTTGTCTCGGGAGGAACGAGCAGTACGTC.

This clonotype turned up a few times. This sequence joins TRBV24-1 and TRBJ2-2; D unresolved. V gave up 9 bases and J gave up 6 bases, with 13 bases separating them. Germline-derived CDR1 and CDR2 are KGHDR and SFDVKD. This CDR3 region has 13 residues. The CDR3 sequence is CATAPDNAGELFF. CDR3 coding DNA: TGTGCCACCGCCCCGGATAACGCCGGGGAGCTGTTTTTT.

The CDR3 DNA is TGTGCCAGCAGCGTAGACGGGAGTCACAATGAGCAGTTCTTC. It encodes CASSVDGSHNEQFF. The chain combines TRBV9 with TRBJ2-1, with D possibly matching TRBD2 (6 bases). This CDR3 spans 14 amino acids. Germline assignment: CDR1 SGDLS and CDR2 YYNGEE. V was clipped by 0 bases and J by 5 bases, with 9 bases between them.